This TCR beta chain appears in the sequencing data of a study of T-cell reconstitution after alpha-beta-depleted transplantation in children. The germline V and J ends were trimmed by 3 bases and 7 bases, with 10 bases remaining between them. This CDR3 is 13 amino acids long. Germline V gene lookup returns CDR1 SNHLY and CDR2 FYNNEI. This clonotype occurred many times. Unique molecular identifiers were used in preparing the TCRbeta library. TCRdb fed the PCR reads into MiXCR, producing one record per CDR3 protein. The data contain approximately 250,000 distinct CDR3 sequences, roughly a quarter of them singletons.

This specimen was PBMCs, taken before TCRalphabeta/CD19-depleted stem cell transplant. The V call is TRBV2, the J call TRBJ1-5; perhaps TRBD1 as D (5 bases). This clonotype was obtained from a girl aged 2 to 9 with Fanconi anemia, due to receive a stem cell transplant. CDR3 sequence (DNA): TGTGCCAGCAGTGACAGGGAGGGGCAGCCCCAGCATTTT. Its translation: CASSDREGQPQHF.